Sequencing of this T cell receptor (beta chain) was carried out in a study of T cells in Graves' hyperthyroidism and ophthalmopathy. Study-level points and caveats: In the analysis, a 13 V-J model separated ophthalmopathy from stable hyperthyroidism.

Worth noting for this clonotype: Its antigen is not identified.

The investigators amplified TCR beta CDR3 regions from RNA transcripts. Researchers ran a first-round RT-PCR on the TCR CDR3 using the HTBI primer set. TCRdb called the multiplex PCR reads again in MiXCR, with one record for every CDR3 protein. The sample lists about 270,000 distinct CDR3 sequences; approximately 21% were seen once. Ophthalmopathy in the patients scored at least 3 on Clinical Activity Score and at least 4 on NOSPECS grade, lasting under 3 months. Diagnoses rested on clinical symptoms, serum thyroxine and TRAb, thyroid ultrasound and orbital computed tomography. Around 10 ml of fresh peripheral blood supplied the PBMCs. The sample consisted of blood. This TCR was recovered from a man aged 30-40 years with Graves' ophthalmopathy.

For the CDR3, the DNA is TGTGCCACCAGTGATTTGGGATACAATGAGCAGTTCTTC. Residues: CATSDLGYNEQFF. The chain combines TRBV24-1 with TRBJ2-1; no clear D gene. CDR3 length: 13 amino acids. The V gene's germline CDR1 is KGHDR and CDR2 SFDVKD. Trimming left V 0 bases short and J 4 bases short, with 3 bases between.